This TCR beta chain was sequenced for a study of blood T cell repertoires in COVID-19. Study-level information: In each case, the material was cDNA or gDNA derived from T cells, B-cell-depleted T cells, or PBMCs.

Sequencing used immunoSEQ multiplex PCR; TCRdb keeps in-frame clones, though not all of them. The sample yields under 250,000 clones, approximately 91% seen once. The CDR3 covers 19 residues. The V end was cut by 0 bases, the J end by 4 bases, with 21 bases between. Germline CDR1 and CDR2: MNHEY and SVGEGT. The chain couples TRBV6-2 or TRBV6-3 to TRBJ2-2; D may be TRBD1 (6 bases). Sequenced: peripheral blood. This receptor was identified in a man in his sixties who had recovered from COVID-19. In nucleotides, the CDR3 is TGTGCCAGCAGTTACTCGATGGGGCCACAGGGCATGGGCACCGGGGAGCTGTTTTTT. This sequence encodes CASSYSMGPQGMGTGELFF.